This T cell receptor (beta chain) was found in a study of molecular identifiers for immune sequencing clone quantification (dated by TCRdb to 2016 to 2019). A note on the overall study: For a replicate experiment, the RNA from either approximately 20,000 or 100,000 naive CD8 T cells was divided into five aliquots, and four of those aliquots went on to sequencing. CD8 T cells were used in a methods study to benchmark molecular-identifier clustering-based TCR repertoire sequencing (MIDCIRS) and TCR RNA copy counting. What the study reported, not specific to this receptor: Modeling estimated 2.5 to 3.5 recovered TCR RNA copies per cell, compared with about 9.3 by digital PCR, which implies around 33% capture efficiency. Identical TCR molecules sharing a barcode could cause highly expanded clone sizes to be underestimated. Spiked-in Jurkat TCR RNA (about ten copies' worth), which is not part of the donor repertoire, was contained in the naive libraries. A single cell's worth of spiked-in Jurkat TCR RNA was reported detectable even among about 1.1 million naive CD8 T cells. In CMV-specific effector cells, over 99% of molecules were held by clones above 20 RNA copies, whereas under 1% of molecules were held by such clones in naive cells. When barcode sub-clustering was not used, chimeric consensus sequences inflated TCR diversity, with chimeras reaching as high as 47%.

Naive CD8 T cell libraries were made from about 20,000 to 1,000,000 sorted cells using 10%, 30% or 50% of purified RNA. Naive CD8 T cells were FACS-sorted as CD8+CD4-CCR7+CD45RA+ on a BD FACSAria II into RLT Plus buffer. Detection sensitivity was tested by spiking Jurkat RNA equal to roughly ten TCR copies' worth into samples containing about 20,000-1,100,000 naive CD8 T cells. CD8 T cells were enriched with RosetteSep CD8+ T Cell Enrichment Cocktail and Ficoll-Paque, followed by ACK red cell lysis. For CDR1 and CDR2, the germline V gene lists MDHEN and SYDVKM. V is cut back by 4 bases and J by 4 bases, with 13 bases in the junction unmatched. There are 17 amino acids in the CDR3, from cysteine to phenylalanine inclusive. Kept here is only the CDR3 DNA, which spans 51 bases and is read in frame from base 1. Library construction relied on PCR. This sample was sequenced with an Illumina HiSeq 4000. Preparation of bulk TCR libraries followed a previously described approach, with the TCR primers listed in Table S5. Total RNA was purified with the Qiagen AllPrep DNA/RNA kit. Reads from multiple sequencing runs of the same library were pooled before analysis. The study's own analysis went as follows. Reads were retained only if their TCR constant sequence matched exactly, and those retained reads were trimmed to 150 nt and grouped according to their 12-nt molecular barcodes. Within each barcode group, reads were sub-clustered at a 15% Levenshtein threshold, and quality-weighted consensus sequences were built per RNA molecule. Non-functional sequences were removed, as were lower-count sequences one edit away from another. Based on a fit of two negative binomial distributions, barcode sub-clusters having less than 20% of the maximum read count were discarded. In-frame beta chains were kept once TCRdb had trimmed the public reads at Q25 with fastp and called clones with MiXCR. Rows merge per CDR3 protein into single entries with the most common DNA and genes. The V and J calls and clone size come from TCRdb's table, not from the authors' own analysis. The sample table holds 300,000 to 350,000 distinct CDR3 sequences, of which about a fifth were seen once. 0.7% to 0.9% of the sample is in the top ten clones.

This clonotype was found a few times. Its binding antigen is unknown. A much larger clone differs from this one at a single base, so this may be a read error. Recombination connected TRBV28 to TRBJ2-3; TRBD2 aligns with 8 central bases. This sequence was found in a human donor in good health. Some libraries in this study had Jurkat cell RNA spiked in. The sequencing input was naive CD8+ T cells from blood, with Jurkat cell RNA spiked in. The sample's cell subset or site label, in plain terms: FACS-sorted CD8+CD4-CCR7+CD45RA+ naive T cells. The CDR3 protein: CASSSRPGLAYADTQYF. The DNA sequence is given as TGTGCCAGCAGTTCCCGCCCCGGACTAGCTTACGCAGATACGCAGTATTTT.